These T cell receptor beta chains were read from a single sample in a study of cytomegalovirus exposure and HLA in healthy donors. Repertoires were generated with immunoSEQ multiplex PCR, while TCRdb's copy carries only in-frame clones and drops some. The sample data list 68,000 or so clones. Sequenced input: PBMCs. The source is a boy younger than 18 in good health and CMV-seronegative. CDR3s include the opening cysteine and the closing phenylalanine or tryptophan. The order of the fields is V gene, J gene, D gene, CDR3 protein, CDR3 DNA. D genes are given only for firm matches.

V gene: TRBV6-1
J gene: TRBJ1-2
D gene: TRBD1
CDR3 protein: CASSDHRGTGSLYTF
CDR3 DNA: TGTGCCAGCAGTGACCATAGGGGGACAGGGAGCCTCTACACCTTC

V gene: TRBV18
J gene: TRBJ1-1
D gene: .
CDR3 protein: CASSPRGSQLSTNTEAFF
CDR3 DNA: TGTGCCAGCTCACCCAGGGGTAGCCAGCTTTCCACGAACACTGAAGCTTTCTTT

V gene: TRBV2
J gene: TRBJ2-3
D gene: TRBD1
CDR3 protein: CASSSAGGFSTDTQYF
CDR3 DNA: TGTGCCAGCAGTTCTGCAGGGGGCTTCAGCACAGATACGCAGTATTTT

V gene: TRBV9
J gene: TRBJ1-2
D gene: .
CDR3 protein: CASSVPGHPNGYTF
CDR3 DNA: TGTGCCAGCAGCGTACCGGGACATCCTAATGGCTACACCTTC

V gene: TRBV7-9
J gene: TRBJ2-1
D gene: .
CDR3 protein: CASSSSVPNEQFF
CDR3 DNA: TGTGCCAGCAGCTCGTCAGTCCCCAATGAGCAGTTCTTC

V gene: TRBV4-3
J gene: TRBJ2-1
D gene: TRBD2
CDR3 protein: CASSQDLGRAGGPRAYNEQFF
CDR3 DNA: TGCGCCAGCAGCCAAGATTTGGGTAGAGCGGGAGGGCCGAGAGCCTACAATGAGCAGTTCTTC

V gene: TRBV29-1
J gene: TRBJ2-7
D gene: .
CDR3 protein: CSVSPTDNYEQYF
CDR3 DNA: TGCAGCGTTAGCCCGACAGACAACTACGAGCAGTACTTC

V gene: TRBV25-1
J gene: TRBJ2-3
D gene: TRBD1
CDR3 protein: CATGSGRAGGSDTQYF
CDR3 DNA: TGTGCCACCGGGTCGGGTCGGGCAGGGGGCTCAGATACGCAGTATTTT

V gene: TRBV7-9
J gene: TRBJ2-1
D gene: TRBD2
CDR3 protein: CASSPTPQRGEFF
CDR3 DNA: TGTGCCAGCAGCCCTACCCCCCAGCGGGGTGAGTTCTTC

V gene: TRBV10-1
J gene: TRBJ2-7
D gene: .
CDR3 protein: CASSESGQDSLGYEQYF
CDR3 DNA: TGCGCCAGCAGTGAGTCAGGGCAGGACTCTCTGGGGTACGAGCAGTACTTC

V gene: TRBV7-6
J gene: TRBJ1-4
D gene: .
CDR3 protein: CASSRGLNSEKLFF
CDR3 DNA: TGTGCCAGCAGCCGGGGTCTAAACAGCGAAAAACTGTTTTTT

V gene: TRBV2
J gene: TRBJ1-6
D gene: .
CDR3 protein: CASSDLGAANSPLHF
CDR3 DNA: TGTGCCAGCAGTGACCTAGGGGCAGCCAATTCACCCCTCCACTTT

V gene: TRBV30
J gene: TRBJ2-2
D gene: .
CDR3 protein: CAWSAQTGELFF
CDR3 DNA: TGTGCCTGGAGTGCCCAGACCGGGGAGCTGTTTTTT

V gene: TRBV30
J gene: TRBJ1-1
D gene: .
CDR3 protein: CAWSSGTEAFF
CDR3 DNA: TGTGCCTGGAGTAGCGGCACTGAAGCTTTCTTT